The count of the clone carrying this TCR beta chain is one. The data were taken from a study of blood T cells in healthy people across ages. Together with a sample-barcoded 5' primer, a J-beta primer mix was included in a second PCR lasting roughly 6 to 12 cycles. TCRdb independently ran MiXCR on the 5' RACE reads; one entry per CDR3 protein. The table shows around 1,600,000 distinct CDR3 sequences, with approximately 39% occurring only once. CDR3 length: 14 amino acids. Germline V gives CDR1 DFQATT, CDR2 SNEGSKA (reference sequence). Trimming cost V 6 bases and J 5 bases; bases outside gene matches: 8.

Specimen: blood. The chain combines TRBV20-1 with TRBJ1-5, with TRBD1 identical over 9 bases. The clonotype originates from a woman under 30 in good health. CDR3: CSAVLDRGDQPQHF. The CDR3 DNA reads TGCAGTGCGGTGTTGGACAGGGGCGATCAGCCCCAGCATTTT.